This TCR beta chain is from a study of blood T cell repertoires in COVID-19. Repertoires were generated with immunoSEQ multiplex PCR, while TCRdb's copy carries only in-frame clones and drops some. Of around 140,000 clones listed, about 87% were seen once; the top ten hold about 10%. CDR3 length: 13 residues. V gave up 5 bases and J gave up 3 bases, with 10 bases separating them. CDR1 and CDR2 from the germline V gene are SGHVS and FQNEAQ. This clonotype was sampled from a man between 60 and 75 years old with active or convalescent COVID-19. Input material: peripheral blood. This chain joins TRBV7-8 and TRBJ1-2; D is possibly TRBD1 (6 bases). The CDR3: CASSPTGDYGYTF. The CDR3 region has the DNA TGTGCCAGCAGCCCGACAGGCGACTATGGCTACACCTTC.